One and the same sample provided the 20 T cell receptor beta chains below, sequenced in a study of T cells in Graves' hyperthyroidism and ophthalmopathy. TCR beta CDR3 region amplification was performed from RNA transcripts. In the first-round RT-PCR of the TCR CDR3, the HTBI primer set was used. Each CDR3 protein gets one entry after TCRdb re-called the multiplex PCR reads with MiXCR. The data hold 450,000 to 600,000 distinct CDR3 sequences, with approximately 14% observed a single time. Sequenced input: blood. These receptors were taken from a woman aged 40 to 55 with Graves' hyperthyroidism.

This clonotype has only a few counts. V usage is TRBV24-1 and J usage is TRBJ2-5, with D possibly TRBD1 on 5 matching bases. In germline, CDR1 is KGHDR, CDR2 SFDVKD. The V end was cut by 6 bases, the J end by 2 bases, with 12 bases between. This CDR3 has 14 amino acids. CDR3 in amino acids: CATSKTGPQETQYF. Written as DNA, the CDR3 is TGTGCCACCAGTAAAACAGGCCCTCAAGAGACCCAGTACTTC.

This clonotype was counted between two and nine times. The rearrangement joins TRBV9 to TRBJ2-1; 12 nucleotides agree with TRBD2. Germline V gene sequence: CDR1 SGDLS, CDR2 YYNGEE. The CDR3 consists of 17 residues. With 0 bases clipped from V and 2 bases from J, the junction kept 3 bases outside the gene matches. The DNA of the CDR3 is TGTGCCAGCAGCGTAGATGGGACTAGCGGGCCCTACAATGAGCAGTTCTTC. Protein sequence: CASSVDGTSGPYNEQFF.

Notes on this clonotype: A much larger clone lies a single base off, so this may be a read error. The V and J genes are TRBV5-1 and TRBJ2-3; 7 nucleotides match TRBD2. CDR3 length equals 17 residues. Germline V gives CDR1 SGHRS, CDR2 YFSETQ. Germline trimming cut 3 bases from V and 5 bases from J; bases unmatched to any gene: 15. CDR3 sequence: CASSSSSASGGGDTQYF. The CDR3 region has the DNA TGCGCCAGCAGCTCGAGTAGCGCTAGCGGAGGCGGAGATACGCAGTATTTT.

This clonotype occurred many times. The chain links TRBV6-1 to TRBJ1-2, with TRBD1 identical over 12 bases. V dropped 0 bases and J dropped 6; count of bases not matched to a gene: 5. Per the germline V gene, CDR1 is MNHNS and CDR2 is SASEGT. The CDR3 loop spans 16 amino acids. CDR3 loop: CASSEAAGTGGHGYTF. CDR3 coding DNA: TGTGCCAGCAGTGAAGCGGCCGGGACAGGGGGCCATGGCTACACCTTC.

This clonotype was seen repeatedly, ten times or more. V and J are TRBV5-1 and TRBJ2-2, with 8 nucleotides matching TRBD2. Trimming cost V 1 base and J 6 bases; bases outside gene matches: 5. There are 15 residues in the CDR3. Germline assignment: CDR1 SGHRS and CDR2 YFSETQ. The CDR3 DNA sequence: TGCGCCAGCAGCTTGCGGGAGGGGTACGCCGGGGAGCTGTTTTTT. This encodes CASSLREGYAGELFF.

This clonotype was seen repeatedly, ten times or more. The genes are TRBV3-1 and TRBJ1-1; weak D call: TRBD1 (5 bases). There are 15 residues in the CDR3. Between the trimmed V and J ends, which lost 2 bases and 1 base, there was a span of 11 bases. Germline V lookup: CDR1 LGHDT, CDR2 YNNKEL (reference sequence). CDR3 region: CASSQSVRGNTEAFF. As DNA, the CDR3 is TGTGCCAGCAGCCAAAGCGTTAGGGGGAACACTGAAGCTTTCTTT.

This clonotype occurred a few times. The rearrangement links TRBV20-1 to TRBJ2-5; D possibly matches TRBD1 or TRBD2 (7 bases each). This CDR3 contains 14 residues. V lost 3 bases and J 5 bases, leaving 16 bases between the germline ends. The V gene's germline CDR1 is DFQATT and CDR2 SNEGSKA (reference sequence). This chain's CDR3 is CSASGRGGPETQYF. DNA of the CDR3: TGCAGTGCTAGTGGCAGGGGGGGACCGGAGACCCAGTACTTC.

This clonotype was recorded a few times. The genes are TRBV9 and TRBJ2-1; 8 nucleotides agree with TRBD2. V was clipped by 8 bases and J by 8 bases; unmatched bases: 24. Germline CDR1 is SGDLS and CDR2 is YYNGEE. The length of the CDR3 is 18 residues. This chain's CDR3 is CARSKRGSSGSDGDEQFF. CDR3 coding DNA: TGTGCCAGAAGTAAACGGGGATCGAGCGGGAGTGATGGCGATGAGCAGTTCTTC.

This clonotype was detected ten times or more. The junction does not match germline at one end; this may be a read error. The CDR3 DNA sequence: TGTGCCTGGCAAGAGGCCCAGTACTTC. Residues: CAWQEAQYF. The gene calls are TRBV30 and TRBJ2-5; D is uncertain. Germline CDR1 GTSNPN, CDR2 SVGIG (reference sequence). CDR3 size: 9 residues.

This clonotype appeared a few times. The rearrangement joins TRBV6-1 to TRBJ2-2, with 8 bases lining up with TRBD2. Germline loops: CDR1 MNHNS, CDR2 SASEGT. The CDR3 runs 14 residues. The J segment lost 6 bases and the V segment lost 6 bases, leaving 6 bases of the junction unmatched. Written as DNA, the CDR3 is TGTGCCAGCAGCCCTCCTAGCGGGCCCGGGGAGCTGTTTTTT. Amino acid sequence: CASSPPSGPGELFF.

This clonotype was counted ten times or more. The rearrangement uses TRBV5-1 and TRBJ2-7; D is tentatively TRBD1 or TRBD2 (6 bases each). Germline V CDR1 and CDR2: SGHRS, YFSETQ. The germline V and J ends were trimmed by 4 bases and 3 bases, with 14 bases remaining between them. This CDR3 is 14 amino acids long. The CDR3 protein is CASSPGGGNYEQYF. CDR3 in DNA: TGCGCCAGCAGCCCTGGGGGCGGGAACTACGAGCAGTACTTC.

This clonotype was seen repeatedly, ten times or more. The chain is built from TRBV3-1 and TRBJ2-5, with TRBD2 matching 11 bases. Trimming took 0 bases from V and 2 from J; bases not matched to a gene: 8. Germline V CDR1 and CDR2: LGHDT, YNNKEL (reference sequence). CDR3 length: 18 amino acids. CDR3 loop: CASSQEWASGRSQETQYF. The CDR3 bases are TGTGCCAGCAGCCAAGAATGGGCTAGCGGGAGGTCACAAGAGACCCAGTACTTC.

This clonotype turned up a few times. The chain carries TRBV30 and TRBJ1-1; weak D call: TRBD1 (5 bases). V lost 6 bases to trimming and J lost 0 bases, with 14 bases between them. There are 14 residues in the CDR3. CDR1 GTSNPN and CDR2 SVGIG come from the germline V gene (reference sequence). CDR3 in DNA: TGTGCCTGCTCGGCGGAGACAGTGAACACTGAAGCTTTCTTT. Translating it yields CACSAETVNTEAFF.

This clonotype appeared a few times. The J gene is TRBJ1-5, the V gene TRBV20-1; 8 bases are shared with TRBD1. Trimming cost V 1 base and J 0 bases; bases outside gene matches: 8. The germline CDR1 and CDR2 sequences are DFQATT and SNEGSKA (reference sequence). This CDR3 spans 17 amino acids. This chain's CDR3 is CSARGGQGPYSNQPQHF. In nucleotides, the CDR3 is TGCAGTGCTAGAGGTGGACAGGGACCTTATAGCAATCAGCCCCAGCATTTT.

V usage is TRBV28 and J usage is TRBJ1-2; 12 positions agree with TRBD1. The CDR3 is made up of 14 amino acids. Germline V lookup: CDR1 MDHEN, CDR2 SYDVKM. The ends lost 5 bases at V and 7 bases at J; junction bases unmatched: 5. The CDR3 sequence is CASSLPGQGAGYTF. CDR3 in DNA: TGTGCCAGCAGTCTACCGGGACAGGGGGCTGGCTACACCTTC.

This clonotype was detected a few times. The V and J genes are TRBV18 and TRBJ2-2; TRBD1 might be the D (7 bases). The CDR3 is 15 amino acids. Between the trimmed V and J ends, which lost 5 bases and 0 bases, there was a span of 10 bases. Germline V gene data show CDR1 as KGHSH and CDR2 as LQKENI. The CDR3 spells CASSGGTANTGELFF. CDR3 coding DNA: TGTGCCAGCTCAGGAGGGACAGCGAACACCGGGGAGCTGTTTTTT.

This clonotype was counted at least ten times. The gene calls are TRBV28 and TRBJ2-1; the D gene is possibly TRBD1 (5 bases). This CDR3 contains 16 residues. Germline V CDR1 and CDR2: MDHEN, SYDVKM. Trimming shortened V by 4 bases and J by 3 bases, and 16 bases separated the two germline ends. For the CDR3, the DNA is TGTGCCAGCAGTTCCTCAACAGGCTGGGGCTACAATGAGCAGTTCTTC. Its protein is CASSSSTGWGYNEQFF.

This clonotype was seen ten or more times. This rearrangement joins TRBV28 to TRBJ2-1; 13 nucleotides align to TRBD2. The V gene end was trimmed by 8 bases and the J gene end by 6 bases; junction bases not matched to a gene: 10. The CDR3 is 16 amino acids. Germline lookup yields CDR1 MDHEN and CDR2 SYDVKM. The CDR3 DNA follows: TGTGCCAGCGCACTAGCGGGAGGGATTTTGGGCAATGAGCAGTTCTTC. Its protein product is CASALAGGILGNEQFF. Full variable domain (remainder filled in from reference TRBV28 and TRBJ2-1): DVKVTQSSRYLVKRTGEKVFLECVQDMDHENMFWYRQDPGLGLRLIYFSYDVKMKEKGDIPEGYSVSREKKERFSLILESASTNQTSMYLCASALAGGILGNEQFFGPGTRLTVL.

This clonotype was counted between two and nine times. This may arise from a read error, as a much more abundant clone is one base away. The chain has TRBV2 and TRBJ1-1, with D possibly matching TRBD1 (6 bases). The germline CDR1 and CDR2 sequences are SNHLY and FYNNEI. The CDR3 loop spans 16 amino acids. In DNA, the CDR3 is TGTGCCAGCAGTGAAGAAACAGGGCTCTGGGGCACTGAAGCTCTCTTT. Translating it yields CASSEETGLWGTEALF.

This sequence joins TRBV19 and TRBJ2-1; 9 positions agree with TRBD1. CDR3 size: 13 residues. The germline gives CDR1 LNHDA, CDR2 SQIVND (reference sequence). Unmatched junction bases numbered 5, after V lost 7 bases and J lost 7 bases. DNA for the CDR3: TGTGCCAGTACCTCCGGGACAGGGAATGAGCAGTTCTTC. Protein: CASTSGTGNEQFF.